This T cell receptor beta chain stems from a study of response to subunit inactivated influenza vaccine. Study-level findings and limits: Authors suggested few new T cells are recruited by each seasonal influenza vaccination.

TCRdb recomputed calls from the RT-PCR reads with MiXCR, one row per CDR3 protein. The table records 650,000 to 800,000 distinct CDR3 sequences, approximately 17% of them present only once. At least ten counts were recorded for this clonotype. The target antigen is unknown. The CDR3 extends over 13 amino acids. Trimming removed 1 base from V and 5 bases from J, with 8 bases in between. Germline lookup yields CDR1 SGHTA and CDR2 FQGNSA. The source of this sequence is a middle-aged man who received an inactivated influenza vaccine. V gene TRBV7-2 combines with J gene TRBJ1-1, with D unresolved. The specimen was PBMCs from blood, collected around 5 days after vaccination. The CDR3 sequence is CASSLGVDTEAFF. The CDR3 DNA sequence: TGTGCCAGCAGCTTAGGCGTAGATACTGAAGCTTTCTTT.